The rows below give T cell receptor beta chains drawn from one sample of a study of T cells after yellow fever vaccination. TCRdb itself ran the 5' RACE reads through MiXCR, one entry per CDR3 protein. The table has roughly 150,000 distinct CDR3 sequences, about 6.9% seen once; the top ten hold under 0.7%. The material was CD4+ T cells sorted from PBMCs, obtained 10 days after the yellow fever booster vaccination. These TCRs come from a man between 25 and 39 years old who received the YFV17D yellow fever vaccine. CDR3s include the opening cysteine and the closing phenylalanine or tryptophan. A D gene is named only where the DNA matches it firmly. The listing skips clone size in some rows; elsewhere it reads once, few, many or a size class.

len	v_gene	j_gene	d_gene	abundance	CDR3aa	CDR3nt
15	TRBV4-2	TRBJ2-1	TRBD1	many	CASTPQGQGYNEQFF	TGTGCCAGCACCCCTCAAGGACAGGGGTACAATGAGCAGTTCTTC
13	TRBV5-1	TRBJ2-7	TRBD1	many	CASSRDRSYEQYF	TGCGCCAGCAGCCGGGACAGATCCTACGAGCAGTACTTC
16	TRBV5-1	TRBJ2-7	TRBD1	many	CASSNRAGQGPHEQYF	TGCGCCAGCAGCAACCGAGCTGGACAGGGACCGCACGAGCAGTACTTC
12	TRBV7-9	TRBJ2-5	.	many	CASTLGGETQYF	TGTGCCAGCACCTTAGGAGGGGAGACCCAGTACTTC
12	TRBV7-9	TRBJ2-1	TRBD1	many	CASSLAAGGPFF	TGTGCCAGCAGCTTAGCGGCAGGGGGCCCGTTCTTC
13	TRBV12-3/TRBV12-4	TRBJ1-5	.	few	CASSLILGQPQHF	TGTGCCAGCAGTTTAATCTTGGGTCAGCCCCAGCATTTT
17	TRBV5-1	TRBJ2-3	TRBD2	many	CASSPLVRGGPTDTQYF	TGCGCCAGCAGCCCGTTGGTTCGGGGAGGGCCCACAGATACGCAGTATTTT
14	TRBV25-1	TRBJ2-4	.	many	CASGGTAPWNIQYF	TGTGCCAGCGGTGGGACGGCCCCCTGGAACATTCAGTACTTC
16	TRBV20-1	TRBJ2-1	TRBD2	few	CSARGRGLAGDNEQFF	TGCAGTGCTAGAGGAAGGGGACTAGCGGGAGATAATGAGCAGTTCTTC
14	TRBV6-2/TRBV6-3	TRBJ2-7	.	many	CASRPQGPGHEQYF	TGTGCCAGCAGGCCTCAAGGTCCGGGCCACGAGCAGTACTTC
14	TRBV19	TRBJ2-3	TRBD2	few	CASSSVAGVGTQYF	TGTGCCAGTAGTTCGGTAGCGGGAGTAGGTACGCAGTATTTT
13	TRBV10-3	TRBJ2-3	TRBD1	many	CAITRQGTDTQYF	TGTGCCATCACTAGACAGGGGACAGATACGCAGTATTTT
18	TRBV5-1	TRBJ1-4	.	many	CASSPRDLSSATNEKLFF	TGCGCCAGCAGCCCACGGGACTTGTCCTCGGCAACTAATGAAAAACTGTTTTTT
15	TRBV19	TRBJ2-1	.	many	CASSIIPPEGVEQFF	TGTGCCAGTAGTATTATACCCCCCGAAGGGGTTGAGCAGTTCTTC
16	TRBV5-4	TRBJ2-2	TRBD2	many	CASSTGTSGNTGELFF	TGTGCCAGCAGCACCGGGACTAGCGGGAACACCGGGGAGCTGTTTTTT
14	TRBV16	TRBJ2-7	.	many	CASSQGAGSYEQYF	TGTGCCAGCAGCCAAGGGGCAGGTTCCTACGAGCAGTACTTC
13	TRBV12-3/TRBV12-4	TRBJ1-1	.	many	CASSLSRPDEAFF	TGTGCCAGCAGTTTATCTCGACCGGATGAAGCTTTCTTT
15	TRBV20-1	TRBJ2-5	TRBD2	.	CSARYLAGEGETQYF	TGCAGTGCTAGGTATCTAGCGGGAGAGGGTGAGACCCAGTACTTC
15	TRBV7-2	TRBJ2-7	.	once	CVSSLGITGPSEQYF	TGTGTCAGCAGCTTAGGGATCACGGGGCCCTCCGAGCAGTACTTC
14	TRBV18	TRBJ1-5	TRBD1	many	CASSRGGGGQPQHF	TGTGCCAGCTCCAGGGGAGGGGGCGGTCAGCCCCAGCATTTT
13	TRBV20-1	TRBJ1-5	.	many	CSARGGGRQPQHF	TGCAGTGCTAGAGGGGGCGGGCGGCAGCCCCAGCATTTT
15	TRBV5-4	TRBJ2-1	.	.	CASSLAGDSYNEQFF	TGTGCCAGCAGCTTGGCGGGAGATTCCTACAATGAGCAGTTCTTC
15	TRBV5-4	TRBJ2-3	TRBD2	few	CASSPGLGVSDTQYF	TGTGCCAGCAGCCCGGGACTAGGAGTCTCAGATACGCAGTATTTT
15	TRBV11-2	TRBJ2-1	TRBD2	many	CASSLDGTSFDEQFF	TGTGCCAGCAGCTTAGATGGGACTAGCTTCGATGAGCAGTTCTTC
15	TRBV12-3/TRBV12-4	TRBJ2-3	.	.	CASSFEAGNTDTQYF	TGTGCCAGCAGTTTTGAGGCGGGGAACACAGATACGCAGTATTTT
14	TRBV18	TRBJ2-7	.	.	CASSPGTESYEQYF	TGTGCCAGCTCACCTGGGACGGAATCCTACGAGCAGTACTTC
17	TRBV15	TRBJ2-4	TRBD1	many	CATSRDLSGTGVDIQYF	TGTGCCACCAGCAGAGACCTTTCCGGGACAGGGGTGGACATTCAGTACTTC
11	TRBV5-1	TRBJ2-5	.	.	CASSEHETQYF	TGCGCCAGCAGCGAACACGAGACCCAGTACTTC
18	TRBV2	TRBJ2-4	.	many	CASHSPSELAGVKNIQYF	TGTGCCAGTCATTCGCCCTCGGAACTCGCAGGGGTCAAAAACATTCAGTACTTC
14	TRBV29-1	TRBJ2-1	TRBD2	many	CSVDLAGFGNEQFF	TGCAGCGTCGATCTAGCGGGGTTTGGGAATGAGCAGTTCTTC
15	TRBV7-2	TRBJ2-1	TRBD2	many	CASSLVGTSGRLQFF	TGTGCCAGCAGCTTAGTTGGGACTAGCGGGAGGCTCCAGTTCTTC
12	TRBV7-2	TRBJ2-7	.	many	CASSGTAYEQYF	TGTGCCAGCAGCGGTACCGCCTACGAGCAGTACTTC
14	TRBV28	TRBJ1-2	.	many	CASRGEGQMKGYTF	TGTGCCAGCAGGGGAGAAGGACAGATGAAAGGCTACACCTTC
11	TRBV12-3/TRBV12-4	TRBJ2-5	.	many	CASRSAKTQYF	TGTGCCAGCAGATCCGCAAAGACCCAGTACTTC
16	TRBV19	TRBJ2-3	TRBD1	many	CASSIKGTGGLDTQYF	TGTGCCAGTAGTATAAAAGGGACAGGGGGCCTGGATACGCAGTATTTT
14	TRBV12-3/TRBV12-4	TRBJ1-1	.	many	CASSFKEMNTEAFF	TGTGCCAGCAGTTTTAAAGAGATGAACACTGAAGCTTTCTTT
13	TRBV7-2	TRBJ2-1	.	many	CASSSDLVNEQFF	TGTGCCAGCAGCTCCGACCTGGTCAATGAGCAGTTCTTC
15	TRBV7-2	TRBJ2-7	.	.	CSSSLALGHDYEQYF	TGTTCCAGCAGCTTAGCGTTGGGACACGACTACGAGCAGTACTTC
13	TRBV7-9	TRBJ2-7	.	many	CASSLQAAGAQYF	TGTGCCAGCAGCCTTCAGGCCGCCGGGGCGCAGTACTTC
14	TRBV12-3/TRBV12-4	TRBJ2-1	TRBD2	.	CASSLSGAYNEQFF	TGTGCCAGCAGTTTAAGCGGGGCCTACAATGAGCAGTTCTTC
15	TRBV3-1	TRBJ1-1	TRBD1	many	CASSPGTGMNTEAFF	TGTGCCAGCAGCCCGGGGACAGGCATGAACACTGAAGCTTTCTTT
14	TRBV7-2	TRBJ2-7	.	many	CASSLGQNPYEQYF	TGTGCCAGCAGCCTAGGACAGAACCCTTACGAGCAGTACTTC
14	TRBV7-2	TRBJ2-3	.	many	CASSDRSSTDTQYF	TGTGCCAGCAGCGATCGTTCTAGCACAGATACGCAGTATTTT
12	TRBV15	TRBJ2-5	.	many	CATSRVRETQYF	TGTGCCACCAGCAGGGTTAGGGAGACCCAGTACTTC
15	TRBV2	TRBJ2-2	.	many	CASSDPRGLAGELFF	TGTGCCAGCAGTGATCCGAGGGGACTCGCCGGGGAGCTGTTTTTT
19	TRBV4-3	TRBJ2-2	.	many	CASSQDARTANRVTGELFF	TGCGCCAGCAGCCAAGATGCCCGGACGGCGAATCGAGTCACCGGGGAGCTGTTTTTT
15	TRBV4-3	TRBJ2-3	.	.	CASSRNSAAGDTQYF	TGCGCCAGCAGCCGAAACTCGGCAGCGGGAGATACGCAGTATTTT
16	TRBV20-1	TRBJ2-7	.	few	CSARDPAGEQAYEQYF	TGCAGTGCTAGAGATCCTGCGGGTGAACAAGCCTACGAGCAGTACTTC
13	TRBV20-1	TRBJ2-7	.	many	CSASRRSSYEQYF	TGCAGTGCTAGTCGGAGAAGCTCCTACGAGCAGTACTTC
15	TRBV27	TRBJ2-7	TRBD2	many	CASSLQSGRSSEQYF	TGTGCCAGCAGTTTACAGAGCGGGAGATCCTCCGAGCAGTACTTC
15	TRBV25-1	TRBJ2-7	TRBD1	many	CASGKGQAHSYEQYF	TGTGCCAGCGGCAAGGGACAGGCTCACTCCTACGAGCAGTACTTC
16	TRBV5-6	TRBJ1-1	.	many	CASSSARGADLTEAFF	TGTGCCAGCAGCTCCGCTCGGGGGGCGGACCTCACTGAAGCTTTCTTT
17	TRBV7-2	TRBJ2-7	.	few	CASSYKGPSRTPYEQYF	TGTGCCAGCAGCTACAAAGGTCCTAGCCGGACTCCCTACGAGCAGTACTTC
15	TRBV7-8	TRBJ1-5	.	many	CASSGRGGSNQPQHF	TGTGCCAGCAGCGGCCGGGGGGGTAGCAATCAGCCCCAGCATTTT
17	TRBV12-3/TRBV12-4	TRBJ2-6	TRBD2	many	CASSLRGVSSGANVLTF	TGTGCCAGCAGTTTACGGGGGGTCAGCTCTGGGGCCAACGTCCTGACTTTC
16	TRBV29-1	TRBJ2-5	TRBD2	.	CSVGPRTLAGGETQYF	TGCAGCGTTGGTCCCCGGACACTAGCGGGAGGAGAGACCCAGTACTTC
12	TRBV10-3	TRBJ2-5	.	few	CAISELRETQYF	TGTGCCATCAGTGAGCTCCGAGAGACCCAGTACTTC
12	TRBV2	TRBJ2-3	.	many	CASSLAPDTQYF	TGTGCCAGCAGTCTAGCGCCGGATACGCAGTATTTT
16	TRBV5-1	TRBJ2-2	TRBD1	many	CASSEDRGLLAGELFF	TGCGCCAGCAGCGAGGACAGGGGATTATTGGCCGGGGAGCTGTTTTTT